Sequencing of this T cell receptor beta chain was carried out in a study of blood T cells in healthy people across ages. With regard to this clonotype: One end of the junction does not line up with germline, which may come from a read error.

Next came a second PCR, run for about 7 to 12 cycles, which used a sample-barcoded 5' primer along with a J-beta primer mix. TCRdb reprocessed the 5' RACE reads with MiXCR, giving one entry per CDR3 protein. Of about 1,400,000 distinct CDR3 sequences in the sample, 40% to 50% were seen once. CDR3 size: 15 residues. This chain joins TRBV12-3 or TRBV12-4 and TRBJ2-7; 8 bases align to TRBD2. The specimen sequenced was blood. This TCR came from a young woman in good health. CDR3 sequence reads: CASSASGGSSYGQYF. CDR3 DNA sequence: TGTGCCAGCAGTGCGAGCGGGGGAAGCTCCTACGGGCAGTACTTC.